What follows is one T cell receptor (beta chain) and its context. A junction end diverges from the germline sequence, so it may reflect a read error. Per germline, CDR1 SSHAT and CDR2 FNYEAQ (reference sequence). The CDR3 totals 13 residues. These data originate in a study of T cell responses to AZD1222 COVID-19 vaccine. The overall study: Analysis merged second doses at about 4 or about 12 weeks.

Clones were sequenced by immunoSEQ multiplex PCR, and TCRdb holds only the in-frame ones, with some missing. This sample carries around 160,000 clones, approximately 88% of them seen once, and the ten largest clones take roughly 16%. The sequence was collected from an adult in good health. The sample in question was peripheral blood, obtained on day 0 of AZD1222 vaccination. The chain has TRBV7-7 and TRBJ2-5; a possible D gene is TRBD1 (5 bases). CDR3 coding DNA: TGTGCTAGCAGCCTAAACAGGAAAGAGACCCAGTACTTC. Protein: CASSLNRKETQYF.